Presented here are 30 T cell receptor beta chains from one specimen sequenced in a study of blood T cell repertoires in COVID-19. Profiled with immunoSEQ multiplex PCR; TCRdb holds only in-frame clones, not every one. The data show over 50,000 clones, 72% seen once. Material for sequencing was peripheral blood. These receptors all come from a woman between 70 and 85 years old with COVID-19, enrolled during active disease.

J is TRBJ2-1 and V is TRBV7-2; TRBD2 agrees at 14 bases. This CDR3 has 19 amino acids. Germline lookup yields CDR1 SGHTA and CDR2 FQGNSA. With V trimmed by 5 bases and J by 4 bases, 13 bases remained unmatched. CDR3 loop: CASSPHTGTSGRYYNEQFF. In nucleotides, the CDR3 is TGTGCCAGCAGCCCACATACCGGGACTAGCGGGAGATATTACAATGAGCAGTTCTTC. Full variable domain (missing parts from reference TRBV7-2 and TRBJ2-1): GAGVSQSPSNKVTEKGKDVELRCDPISGHTALYWYRQSLGQGLEFLIYFQGNSAPDKSGLPSDRFSAERTGGSVSTLTIQRTQQEDSAVYLCASSPHTGTSGRYYNEQFFGPGTRLTVL.

This rearrangement joins TRBV5-4 to TRBJ2-3, with D possibly TRBD2 on 6 matching bases. V lost 2 bases to trimming and J lost 0 bases, with 7 bases between them. CDR3 size: 14 residues. Germline V lookup: CDR1 SGHNT, CDR2 YYREEE (reference sequence). CDR3 DNA sequence: TGTGCCAGCAGCTTCGCGGGGAGCACAGATACGCAGTATTTT. This codes for CASSFAGSTDTQYF.

The chain combines TRBV19 with TRBJ1-1, with no clear D. The CDR3 covers 15 residues. The V gene lost 5 bases and the J gene lost 0 bases, with 13 bases spanning the gap. Germline CDR1 and CDR2: LNHDA and SQIVND (reference sequence). CDR3 nucleotide sequence: TGTGCCAGTAGTCCGCTCACGGGGATGAACACTGAAGCTTTCTTT. Protein product: CASSPLTGMNTEAFF.

The chain couples TRBV7-2 to TRBJ1-3, with 8 bases lining up with TRBD1. The germline V gene has CDR1 SGHTA and CDR2 FQGNSA. The V gene end was trimmed by 3 bases and the J gene end by 0 bases; junction bases not matched to a gene: 4. This CDR3 comprises 16 residues. The CDR3 region is CASSLGTGGSGNTIYF. The CDR3 DNA reads TGTGCCAGCAGCTTGGGGACAGGTGGCTCTGGAAACACCATATATTTT.

This sequence joins TRBV24-1 and TRBJ1-5; no reliable D call. The CDR3 loop spans 16 amino acids. Trimming removed 3 bases from V and 0 bases from J, with 11 bases in between. Looked up from germline, CDR1 is KGHDR and CDR2 is SFDVKD. The CDR3 protein is CATSDPTADSNQPQHF. CDR3 DNA sequence: TGTGCCACCAGTGATCCAACGGCGGATAGCAATCAGCCCCAGCATTTT.

This clone has only a few counts. The chain couples TRBV7-3 to TRBJ2-5; D remains ambiguous. V was cut by 2 bases and J by 0 bases, with 4 bases left in between. In germline, CDR1 is SGHTA, CDR2 FQGTGA. The CDR3 extends over 13 amino acids. Here the CDR3 reads CASSLSDQETQYF. Written as DNA, the CDR3 is TGTGCCAGCAGCTTATCGGACCAAGAGACCCAGTACTTC. Variable domain in full (rest from reference TRBV7-3 and TRBJ2-5): GAGVSQTPSNKVTEKGKYVELRCDPISGHTALYWYRQSLGQGPEFLIYFQGTGAADDSGLPNDRFFAVRPEGSVSTLKIQRTERGDSAVYLCASSLSDQETQYFGPGTRLLVL.

By sample fraction, this clone is medium-sized. The chain carries TRBV14 and TRBJ1-1; D is perhaps TRBD1 (6 bases). The CDR3 is made up of 15 amino acids. Germline V gives CDR1 SGHDN, CDR2 FVKESK. CDR3 sequence reads: CVRTMGGPACTEAFF. The CDR3 DNA follows: TGTGTGCGCACGATGGGGGGGCCCGCGTGCACTGAAGCTTTCTTT.

The V call is TRBV3-1 (or the pseudogene TRBV3-2), the J call TRBJ2-5, with D possibly matching TRBD2 (5 bases). The germline CDR1 and CDR2 sequences are LGHDT and YNNKEL (reference sequence). V was pared by 5 bases and J by 2 bases, with 12 bases between. CDR3 length equals 14 residues. The CDR3 region has the DNA TGTGCCAGCAGCGGGGAAGGGAGTCAAGAGACCCAGTACTTC. It translates to CASSGEGSQETQYF.

V usage is TRBV5-5 and J usage is TRBJ2-7; TRBD2 is a possible D gene (5 bases). The germline CDR1 and CDR2 sequences are SGHKS and YYEKEE (reference sequence). Between the trimmed V and J ends, which lost 0 bases and 4 bases, there was a span of 14 bases. This CDR3 has 15 residues. In nucleotides, the CDR3 is TGTGCCAGCAGCTTGGGGTACGGGATTGGTTACGAGCAGTACGTC. Its protein product is CASSLGYGIGYEQYV.

This clone showed up many times. The V call is TRBV4-1, the J call TRBJ2-2, with D unresolved. The CDR3 spans 15 residues. Looked up from germline, CDR1 is MGHRA and CDR2 is YSYEKL. V lost 1 base and J lost 0, with 6 bases in between. For the CDR3, the DNA is TGCGCCAGCAGCCAAGTCAACTCGAACACCGGGGAGCTGTTTTTT. Translated: CASSQVNSNTGELFF.

The chain joins TRBV7-2 to TRBJ1-4; 7 nucleotides match TRBD1. In germline, CDR1 is SGHTA, CDR2 FQGNSA. J lost 7 bases, V lost 5 bases, and 7 bases had no gene match. This CDR3 is 14 amino acids long. CDR3 protein: CASSLQGHGEKLFF. The CDR3 nucleotides read TGTGCCAGCAGCCTACAGGGGCACGGTGAAAAACTGTTTTTT.

This clone was detected once. This chain uses TRBV5-1 with TRBJ2-3; the D is unclear. V was clipped by 0 bases and J by 0 bases, with 8 bases between them. CDR1 and CDR2 from the germline V gene are SGHRS and YFSETQ. This CDR3 contains 15 residues. The CDR3 loop reads CASSLEARSTDTQYF. As DNA, the CDR3 is TGCGCCAGCAGCTTGGAGGCTAGGAGCACAGATACGCAGTATTTT.

The V gene is TRBV7-3, the J gene TRBJ1-1; TRBD1 is a possible D gene (6 bases). V lost 3 bases to trimming and J lost 11 bases, with 16 bases between them. CDR1 is SGHTA, CDR2 FQGTGA, per germline. The CDR3 sequence is 13 residues long. The CDR3 DNA is TGTGCCAGCAGCTTGGGAACAGGGTCAATGGCTTTCTTT. Translated, it gives CASSLGTGSMAFF.

The rearrangement links TRBV19 to TRBJ1-5; perhaps TRBD1 as D (6 bases). This CDR3 is built from 15 residues. V was cut by 6 bases and J by 0 bases, with 12 bases left in between. CDR1 and CDR2 (germline): LNHDA, SQIVND (reference sequence). The CDR3 nucleotides are TGTGCCAGTAGCCGGACAGCTCATAGCAATCAGCCCCAGCATTTT. Its protein is CASSRTAHSNQPQHF.

The chain has TRBV7-2 and TRBJ2-1; 10 bases are a match to TRBD2. Germline values: CDR1 SGHTA, CDR2 FQGNSA. This CDR3 has 15 residues. The J segment lost 3 bases and the V segment lost 5 bases, leaving 4 bases of the junction unmatched. Here the CDR3 reads CASSPGLADYNEQFF. The CDR3 DNA is TGTGCCAGCAGCCCCGGACTAGCGGACTACAATGAGCAGTTCTTC.

The CDR3 sequence is CASRKLVAEAFF. Here the CDR3 DNA reads TGTGCCAGCAGAAAACTAGTTGCTGAAGCTTTCTTT. The chain carries TRBV12-3 or TRBV12-4 and TRBJ1-1, with unresolved D. The length of the CDR3 is 12 residues. V lost 6 bases and J 6 bases, leaving 11 bases between the germline ends.

The V gene is TRBV11-1, the J gene TRBJ2-3, with 9 bases identical to TRBD1. The CDR3 is made up of 16 amino acids. Trimming cost V 5 bases and J 4 bases; bases outside gene matches: 10. Germline CDR1 SGHAT, CDR2 FQDESV (reference sequence). This CDR3 reads CASSPGTGTTADTQYF. CDR3 DNA sequence: TGTGCCAGCAGCCCAGGGACAGGGACGACGGCAGATACGCAGTATTTT.

This rearrangement joins TRBV6-5 to TRBJ2-7; possible D gene TRBD1, 5 bases. With 6 bases removed from V and 6 bases from J, the gap between germline ends came to 12 bases. The CDR3 has 12 amino acids. The germline gives CDR1 MNHEY, CDR2 SVGAGI. The CDR3 bases are TGTGCCAGCAGGGATGGGGCAGCCGAGCAGTACGTC. It encodes CASRDGAAEQYV.

The chain recombines TRBV2 with TRBJ1-3, with D hard to call. Germline V gene data show CDR1 as SNHLY and CDR2 as FYNNEI. The CDR3 has 16 amino acids. V shed 7 bases and J shed 0 bases, with 16 bases lying between them. As DNA, the CDR3 is TGTGCCAGCACCAAAGTGGAGGGTTACTCTGGAAACACCATATATTTT. It translates to CASTKVEGYSGNTIYF. Drawing the rest from reference TRBV2 and TRBJ1-3, the complete variable domain is EPEVTQTPSHQVTQMGQEVILRCVPISNHLYFYWYRQILGQKVEFLVSFYNNEISEKSEIFDDQFSVERPDGSNFTLKIRSTKLEDSAMYFCASTKVEGYSGNTIYFGEGSWLTVV.

The chain employs TRBV5-1 and TRBJ2-2; D might be TRBD2 (5 bases). Germline assignment: CDR1 SGHRS and CDR2 YFSETQ. V lost 5 bases and J lost 7, with 18 bases in between. The CDR3 has 15 amino acids. The DNA for the CDR3 is TGCGCCAGCAGTCCCGATAGCGTCCCCCGCGGGGAGCTGTTTTTT. It encodes CASSPDSVPRGELFF.

This chain links TRBV19 with TRBJ1-2, with TRBD1 matching over 11 bases. J lost 1 base, V lost 5 bases, and 6 bases had no gene match. The CDR3 runs 16 residues. Germline assignment: CDR1 LNHDA and CDR2 SQIVND (reference sequence). This CDR3 reads CASSVGQGARNYGYTF. DNA for the CDR3: TGTGCCAGTAGTGTCGGACAGGGGGCACGTAACTATGGCTACACCTTC.

V usage is TRBV3-1 (or the pseudogene TRBV3-2) and J usage is TRBJ1-2; D is possibly TRBD1 (5 bases). Germline CDR1 and CDR2: LGHDT and YNNKEL (reference sequence). CDR3 length: 13 amino acids. V was pared by 3 bases and J by 8 bases, with 13 bases between. Here the CDR3 DNA reads TGTGCCAGCAGCCACCCGGGCAGGGAAGGCTACACCTTC. Amino acid sequence: CASSHPGREGYTF.

The chain joins TRBV5-6 to TRBJ2-2, with a weak D call TRBD2 (5 bases). V gave up 4 bases and J gave up 1 base, with 14 bases separating them. The CDR3 is made up of 16 amino acids. Germline lookup yields CDR1 SGHDT and CDR2 YYEEEE. The chain's CDR3 is CASSPPERQNTGELFF. As DNA, the CDR3 is TGTGCCAGCAGCCCGCCGGAGCGGCAGAACACCGGGGAGCTGTTTTTT.

This rearrangement joins TRBV3-1 (or the pseudogene TRBV3-2) to TRBJ2-7; maybe TRBD1 (6 bases). The CDR3 is made up of 16 amino acids. Between the trimmed V and J ends, which lost 3 bases and 0 bases, there was a span of 15 bases. Germline V CDR1 and CDR2: LGHDT, YNNKEL (reference sequence). The CDR3, as DNA: TGTGCCAGCAGCCAGGGGGCAGGGCCTTTCTCCTACGAGCAGTACTTC. It yields the protein CASSQGAGPFSYEQYF.

The V gene is TRBV19, the J gene TRBJ1-4, with D maybe TRBD1 (5 bases). Germline V gene lookup returns CDR1 LNHDA and CDR2 SQIVND (reference sequence). This CDR3 has 14 amino acids. The V end was cut by 7 bases, the J end by 6 bases, with 15 bases between. The CDR3 protein is CASTPGGGDEKLFF. CDR3 coding DNA: TGTGCCAGTACCCCGGGGGGGGGAGATGAAAAACTGTTTTTT.

The chain links TRBV5-6 to TRBJ1-2; D gene ambiguous. CDR1 is SGHDT, CDR2 YYEEEE, per germline. CDR3 length equals 16 residues. Trimming pared 4 bases from V and 2 bases from J, leaving 18 bases between. CDR3 DNA sequence: TGTGCCAGCAGCATTGGAATCGGGGAGATAAACTATGGCTACACCTTC. It specifies CASSIGIGEINYGYTF.

V usage is TRBV6-1 and J usage is TRBJ2-1; possibly TRBD2 for D (6 bases). Germline-derived CDR1 and CDR2 are MNHNS and SASEGT. The CDR3 runs to 13 residues. Trimming cost V 2 bases and J 12 bases, with 14 bases left between them. The CDR3 DNA reads as TGTGCCAGCAGTGAACCCGGGACTCCTTCGCAGTTCTTC. Its protein product is CASSEPGTPSQFF.

The gene calls are TRBV18 and TRBJ1-4; 8 nucleotides match TRBD1. The CDR3 totals 14 residues. Germline trimming cut 1 base from V and 8 bases from J; bases unmatched to any gene: 3. CDR1 and CDR2 (germline): KGHSH, LQKENI. CDR3 nucleotides: TGTGCCAGCTCACCACTGACAGGGGAAGAAAAACTGTTTTTT. It codes for CASSPLTGEEKLFF.

The chain couples TRBV7-9 to TRBJ2-2; the D gene is possibly TRBD1 (6 bases). Germline CDR1 is SEHNR and CDR2 is FQNEAQ (reference sequence). The CDR3 extends over 13 amino acids. Trimming removed 5 bases from V and 6 bases from J, with 10 bases in between. CDR3 protein: CASSNRVAGELFF. The CDR3 bases are TGTGCCAGCAGCAACAGGGTAGCCGGGGAGCTGTTTTTT.

This clone was seen more than once but under ten times. J is TRBJ1-1 and V is TRBV12-3 or TRBV12-4; TRBD1 might be the D (5 bases). The V end was cut by 7 bases, the J end by 1 base, with 10 bases between. CDR3 size: 13 residues. CDR3 nucleotide sequence: TGTGCCAGCAATCGGGGGGAGAACACTGAAGCTTTCTTT. This codes for CASNRGENTEAFF.